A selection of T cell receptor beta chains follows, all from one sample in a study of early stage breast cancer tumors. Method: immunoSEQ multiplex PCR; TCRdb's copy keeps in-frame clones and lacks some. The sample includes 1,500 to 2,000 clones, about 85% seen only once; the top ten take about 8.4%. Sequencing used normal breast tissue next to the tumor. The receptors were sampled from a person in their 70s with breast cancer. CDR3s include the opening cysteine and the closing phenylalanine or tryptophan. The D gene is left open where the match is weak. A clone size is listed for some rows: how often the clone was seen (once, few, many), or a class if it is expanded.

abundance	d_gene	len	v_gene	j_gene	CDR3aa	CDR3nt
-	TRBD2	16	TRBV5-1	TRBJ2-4	CASSLGLALAKNIQYF	TGCGCCAGCAGCTTAGGACTAGCCCTAGCCAAAAACATTCAGTACTTC
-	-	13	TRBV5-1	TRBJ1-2	CASAQTRRSGYTF	TGCGCCAGCGCCCAGACTAGAAGGTCTGGCTACACCTTC
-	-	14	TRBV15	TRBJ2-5	CATSRVALQETQYF	TGTGCCACCAGCAGAGTAGCGTTGCAAGAGACCCAGTACTTC
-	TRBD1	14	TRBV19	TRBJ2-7	CASSKGTGAIEQYF	TGTGCCAGTAGTAAAGGTACAGGGGCTATCGAGCAGTACTTC
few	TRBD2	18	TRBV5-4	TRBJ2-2	CASSSRLAGGGNTGELFF	TGTGCCAGCAGCTCCCGACTAGCGGGGGGCGGGAACACCGGGGAGCTGTTTTTT
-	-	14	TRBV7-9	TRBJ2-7	CASSLAAGLPEQYF	TGTGCCAGCAGCTTAGCGGCAGGCCTTCCAGAGCAGTACTTC
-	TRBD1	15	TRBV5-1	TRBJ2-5	CASSTRTGGSETQYF	TGCGCCAGCAGCACCCGGACAGGGGGCAGCGAGACCCAGTACTTC
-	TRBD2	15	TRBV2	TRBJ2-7	CASSEGLAAAYEQYF	TGTGCCAGCAGTGAGGGACTAGCGGCCGCCTACGAGCAGTACTTC
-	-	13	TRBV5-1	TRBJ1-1	CASRVGTGAEAFF	TGCGCCAGCAGGGTTGGTACGGGTGCTGAAGCTTTCTTT
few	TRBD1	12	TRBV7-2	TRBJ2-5	CASRDRGRTQYF	TGTGCCAGCAGGGACAGGGGAAGGACCCAGTACTTC
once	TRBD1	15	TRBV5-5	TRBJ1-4	CASSFTGTGGEKLFF	TGTGCCAGCAGCTTCACCGGGACAGGGGGTGAAAAACTGTTTTTT
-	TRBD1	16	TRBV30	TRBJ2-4	CASSFGTGIAKNIQYF	TGTGCCTCCTCATTCGGGACAGGGATAGCCAAAAACATTCAGTACTTC
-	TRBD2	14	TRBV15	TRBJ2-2	CATSRGEGGGELFF	TGTGCCACCAGCAGGGGGGAGGGTGGCGGGGAGCTGTTTTTT
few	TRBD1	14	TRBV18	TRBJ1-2	CASSPNRGDYGYTF	TGTGCCAGCTCACCGAACAGGGGAGACTATGGCTACACCTTC
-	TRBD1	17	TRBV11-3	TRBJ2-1	CASSSATGVGLDNEQFF	TGTGCCAGCAGCTCCGCGACAGGGGTGGGGTTAGACAATGAGCAGTTCTTC
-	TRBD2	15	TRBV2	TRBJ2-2	CASSDRTSGTGELFF	TGTGCCAGCAGTGACAGGACTAGCGGCACCGGGGAGCTGTTTTTT
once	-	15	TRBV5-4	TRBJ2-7	CASSQEPDSSYEQYF	TGTGCCAGCAGCCAAGAGCCGGACAGCTCCTACGAGCAGTACTTC
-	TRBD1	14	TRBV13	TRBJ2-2	CASSEDRVTGELFF	TGTGCCAGCAGCGAAGACAGGGTGACCGGGGAGCTGTTTTTT
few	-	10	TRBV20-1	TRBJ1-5	CSAGTGTQHF	TGCAGTGCTGGAACCGGGACCCAGCATTTT
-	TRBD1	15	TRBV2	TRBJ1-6	CASRSTGGRNSPLHF	TGTGCCAGCAGATCGACAGGGGGGAGAAATTCACCCCTCCACTTT
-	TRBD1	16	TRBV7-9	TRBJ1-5	CASSFGWDRGNQPQHF	TGTGCCAGCAGCTTTGGGTGGGACAGGGGGAATCAGCCCCAGCATTTT
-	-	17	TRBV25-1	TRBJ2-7	CASKFWGSGGVSYEQYF	TGTGCCAGCAAGTTTTGGGGGTCTGGCGGGGTTTCCTACGAGCAGTACTTC
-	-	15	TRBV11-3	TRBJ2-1	CASSLNSISYNEQFF	TGTGCCAGCAGCTTGAACTCCATCTCCTACAATGAGCAGTTCTTC
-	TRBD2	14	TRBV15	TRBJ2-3	CATFLAERTDTQYF	TGTGCCACATTCCTAGCGGAGAGGACAGATACGCAGTATTTT
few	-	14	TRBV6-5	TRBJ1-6	CASSYLRQNSPLHF	TGTGCCAGCAGTTACTTGAGACAGAATTCACCCCTCCACTTT
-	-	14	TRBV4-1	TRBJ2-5	CASSRTGSSETQYF	TGCGCCAGCAGCCGGACTGGTTCCTCAGAGACCCAGTACTTC
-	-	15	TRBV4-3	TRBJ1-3	CASSQTSGSGNTIYF	TGCGCCAGCAGCCAGACCTCAGGTTCTGGAAACACCATATATTTT
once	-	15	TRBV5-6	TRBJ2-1	CASSLLATGYNEQFF	TGTGCCAGCAGCTTGCTAGCGACCGGATACAATGAGCAGTTCTTC